A single sample is the source of the 13 T cell receptor beta chains below, sequenced in a study of blood T cell repertoires in COVID-19. The repertoire was sequenced with immunoSEQ multiplex PCR; TCRdb's copy has only in-frame clones and lacks some. This sample yields about 190,000 clones, of which 90% are seen a single time; about 0.66% belongs to the top ten. The sample taken for sequencing was peripheral blood. These receptors came from a man in his fifties or sixties with acute or convalescent COVID-19.

The rearrangement links TRBV30 to TRBJ1-5; 10 bases match TRBD1. Per the germline V gene, CDR1 is GTSNPN and CDR2 is SVGIG (reference sequence). The V and J ends lost 1 base and 5 bases, in that order; junction bases with no gene match: 2. There are 14 residues in the CDR3. Here the CDR3 DNA reads TGTGCCTGGAGTGGAGGGACAGGGGATCAGCCCCAGCATTTT. Protein: CAWSGGTGDQPQHF.

The chain links TRBV7-9 to TRBJ1-2, with D hard to call. Trimming removed 3 bases at V and 0 bases at J, with 8 bases between. The CDR3 contains 14 residues. CDR1 is SEHNR, CDR2 FQNEAQ, per germline (reference sequence). CDR3 amino acids: CASSLESSNYGYTF. The CDR3 DNA is TGTGCCAGCAGCTTGGAGTCCTCTAACTATGGCTACACCTTC.

The J gene is TRBJ2-1, the V gene TRBV6-5; a possible D gene is TRBD2 (5 bases). Trimming stripped 6 bases from V and 2 bases from J, with 14 bases between. The germline V gene has CDR1 MNHEY and CDR2 SVGAGI. CDR3 size: 15 residues. In DNA form, the CDR3 reads TGTGCCAGCAGCACCGACGACGGGGCCTACAATGAGCAGTTCTTC. This encodes CASSTDDGAYNEQFF.

This sequence joins TRBV5-8 and TRBJ1-2; 8 bases are a match to TRBD1. In germline, CDR1 is SGHTS, CDR2 YDEGEE. With 0 bases clipped from V and 4 bases from J, the junction kept 14 bases outside the gene matches. The length of the CDR3 is 18 residues. The CDR3 loop is CASSLVNRQGKGFYGYTF. For the CDR3, the DNA is TGTGCCAGCAGCTTGGTCAACAGACAGGGGAAGGGGTTCTATGGCTACACCTTC.

This chain uses TRBV21-1 with TRBJ2-1; the table assigns TRBD1, which was not confirmed against the DNA. TRBV21-1 is labeled a pseudogene. CDR3 length: 17 residues. CDR3 amino acids: CASVVHFGPRSYNEQFF. The DNA for the CDR3 is TGTGCCAGCGTCGTCCACTTTGGGCCCCGCTCCTACAATGAGCAGTTCTTC.

The chain uses TRBV4-1 and TRBJ2-1; 10 bases agree with TRBD2. Trimming at V came to 0 bases and at J to 9 bases, leaving 8 bases not matched to a gene. Germline CDR1 reads MGHRA; CDR2 reads YSYEKL. The CDR3 loop spans 16 amino acids. The CDR3 reads CASSQEIRTSGAEQFF. The CDR3 DNA reads as TGCGCCAGCAGCCAAGAAATCCGGACTAGCGGAGCTGAGCAGTTCTTC.

The genes are TRBV27 and TRBJ2-3, with 9 bases identical to TRBD1. The V and J ends lost 5 bases and 7 bases, in that order; junction bases with no gene match: 10. Germline CDR1 is MNHEY and CDR2 is SMNVEV (reference sequence). The CDR3 contains 15 residues. The CDR3 sequence is CASSLRDREGNTQYF. In nucleotides, the CDR3 is TGTGCCAGCAGTCTTAGGGACAGGGAGGGAAATACGCAGTATTTT.

This chain links TRBV29-1 with TRBJ1-2; TRBD1 is a possible D gene (5 bases). The V gene lost 6 bases and the J gene lost 6 bases, with 11 bases spanning the gap. Germline CDR1 is SQVTM and CDR2 is ANQGSEA. There are 11 residues in the CDR3. The CDR3 spells CSVGTSHGYTF. CDR3 nucleotide sequence: TGCAGCGTCGGGACTTCTCATGGCTACACCTTC.

The chain employs TRBV3-1 (or the pseudogene TRBV3-2) and TRBJ2-3; D call uncertain. Between the trimmed V and J ends, which lost 9 bases and 1 base, there was a span of 14 bases. Germline CDR1 LGHDT, CDR2 YNNKEL (reference sequence). CDR3 length: 14 amino acids. CDR3 nucleotide sequence: TGTGCCAGTGGGCAAAACTCGGGCACAGATACGCAGTATTTT. Protein: CASGQNSGTDTQYF.

This clone was seen only once. The chain uses TRBV7-9 and TRBJ1-6; D is possibly TRBD1 (6 bases). This CDR3 is built from 14 residues. Trimming removed 7 bases at V and 4 bases at J, with 11 bases between. Per germline, CDR1 SEHNR and CDR2 FQNEAQ (reference sequence). CDR3 amino acids: CASTPDSYNSPLHF. The CDR3 nucleotides are TGTGCCAGCACCCCGGACAGTTATAATTCACCCCTCCACTTT.

The genes are TRBV27 and TRBJ1-2, with 8 bases fitting TRBD1. The V gene's germline CDR1 is MNHEY and CDR2 SMNVEV (reference sequence). The trim removed 6 bases at V and 4 bases at J, leaving 13 bases unmatched. CDR3 length equals 16 residues. Written as DNA, the CDR3 is TGTGCCAGCAGCCGCAAGGCCCCCGGGACAGGCTATGGCTACACCTTC. It translates to CASSRKAPGTGYGYTF.

V usage is TRBV6-6 and J usage is TRBJ1-5; a weak D match, TRBD1 (5 bases). V lost 0 bases to trimming and J lost 0 bases, with 9 bases between them. This CDR3 has 16 amino acids. The germline V gene encodes CDR1 MNHNY and CDR2 SVGAGI (reference sequence). CDR3 in amino acids: CASSYSGHYSNQPQHF. CDR3 DNA: TGTGCCAGCAGTTACTCCGGACACTATAGCAATCAGCCCCAGCATTTT.

V usage is TRBV18 and J usage is TRBJ1-3, with 8 positions matching TRBD1. Per germline, CDR1 KGHSH and CDR2 LQKENI. The CDR3 length is 16 residues. V lost 3 bases and J lost 4; bases outside the gene matches: 8. CDR3 sequence (DNA): TGTGCCAGCTCACCCCCGGGGACAGGCGCCGGAAACACCATATATTTT. Translation: CASSPPGTGAGNTIYF.